One TCR beta chain is described in this entry. V trimming: 3 bases; J trimming: 0 bases; junction bases outside the gene matches: 6. The CDR3 has 17 residues. Germline CDR1 is SGHTA and CDR2 is FQGTGA. Amplification of TCR beta CDR3 regions used RNA as the template. HTBI primers were the set used in a first-round RT-PCR of the TCR CDR3. Using its own MiXCR run on the multiplex PCR reads, TCRdb lists one record per CDR3 protein. This sample has about 500,000 distinct CDR3 sequences, with about 16% found just once. This sample is drawn from a study of T cells in Graves' hyperthyroidism and ophthalmopathy.

The J gene is TRBJ2-3, the V gene TRBV7-3, with TRBD2 matching over 10 bases. The sample taken for sequencing was blood. This TCR was recovered from a woman younger than 45 with Graves' ophthalmopathy. Here the CDR3 DNA reads TGTGCCAGCAGCTTTCGGGGTAGCGGGGGGAGCACAGATACGCAGTATTTT. This translates into CASSFRGSGGSTDTQYF.